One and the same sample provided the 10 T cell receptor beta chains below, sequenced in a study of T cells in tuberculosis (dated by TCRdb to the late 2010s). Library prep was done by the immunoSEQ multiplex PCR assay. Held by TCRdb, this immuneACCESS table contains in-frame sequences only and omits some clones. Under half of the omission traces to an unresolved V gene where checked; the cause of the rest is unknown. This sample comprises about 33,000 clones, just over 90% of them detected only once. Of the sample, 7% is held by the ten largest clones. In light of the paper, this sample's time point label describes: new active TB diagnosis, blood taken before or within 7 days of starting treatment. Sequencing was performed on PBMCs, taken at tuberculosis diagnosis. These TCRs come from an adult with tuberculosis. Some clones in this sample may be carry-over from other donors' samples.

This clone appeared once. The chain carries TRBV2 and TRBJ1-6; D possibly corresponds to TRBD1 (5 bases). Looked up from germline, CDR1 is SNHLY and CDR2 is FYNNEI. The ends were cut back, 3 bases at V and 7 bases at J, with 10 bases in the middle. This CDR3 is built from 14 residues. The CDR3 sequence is CASSERRGNSPLHF. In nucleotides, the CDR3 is TGTGCCAGCAGTGAGAGACGGGGGAATTCACCCCTCCACTTT.

The CDR3 DNA follows: TGCAGCGTTGAAATCTTTGGCGGGGACGAATCCTACGAGCAGTACTTC. Amino acids: CSVEIFGGDESYEQYF. V is TRBV29-1 and J is TRBJ2-7; tentative D call: TRBD2 (6 bases). Germline-derived CDR1 and CDR2 are SQVTM and ANQGSEA. The V gene lost 2 bases and the J gene lost 1 base, with 18 bases spanning the gap. The CDR3 is 16 amino acids.

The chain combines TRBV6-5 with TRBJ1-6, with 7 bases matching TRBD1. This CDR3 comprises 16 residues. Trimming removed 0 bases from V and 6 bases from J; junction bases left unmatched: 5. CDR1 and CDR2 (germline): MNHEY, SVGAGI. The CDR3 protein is CASSYSSGQPNSPLHF. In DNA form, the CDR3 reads TGTGCCAGCAGTTACTCCTCGGGACAGCCTAATTCACCCCTCCACTTT.

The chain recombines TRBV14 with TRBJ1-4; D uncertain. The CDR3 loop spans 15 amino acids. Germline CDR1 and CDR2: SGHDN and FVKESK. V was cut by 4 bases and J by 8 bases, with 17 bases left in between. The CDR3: CASSLTMGSREKLFF. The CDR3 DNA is TGTGCCAGCAGCCTTACAATGGGGAGTAGGGAAAAACTGTTTTTT.

The CDR3 here is CASSLGRGTGANVLTF. The CDR3, as DNA: TGTGCCAGCAGCTTAGGTAGGGGTACTGGGGCCAACGTCCTGACTTTC. The V and J genes are TRBV11-2 and TRBJ2-6; a possible D gene is TRBD1 (5 bases). Germline V gene data show CDR1 as SGHAT and CDR2 as FQNNGV. V lost 1 base and J 2 bases, leaving 9 bases between the germline ends. The CDR3 loop spans 16 amino acids.

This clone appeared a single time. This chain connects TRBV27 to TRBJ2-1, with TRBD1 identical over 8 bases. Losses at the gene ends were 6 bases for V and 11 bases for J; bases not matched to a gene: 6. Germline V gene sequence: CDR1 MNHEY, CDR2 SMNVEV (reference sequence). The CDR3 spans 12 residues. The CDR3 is CASRRQGSQQFF. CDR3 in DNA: TGTGCCAGCAGGAGACAGGGGTCTCAGCAGTTCTTC.

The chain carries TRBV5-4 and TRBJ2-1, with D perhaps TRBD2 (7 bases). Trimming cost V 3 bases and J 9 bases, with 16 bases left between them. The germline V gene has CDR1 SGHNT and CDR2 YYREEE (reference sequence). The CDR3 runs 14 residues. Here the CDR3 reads CASSWARGAGEQFF. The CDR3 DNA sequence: TGTGCCAGCAGCTGGGCTCGGGGGGCGGGTGAGCAGTTCTTC.

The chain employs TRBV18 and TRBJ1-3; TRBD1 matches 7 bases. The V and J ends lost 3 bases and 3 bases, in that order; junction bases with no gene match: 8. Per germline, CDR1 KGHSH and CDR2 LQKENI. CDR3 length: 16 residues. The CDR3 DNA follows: TGTGCCAGCTCACCGGGACAGAAGAAAATTGGAAACACCATATATTTT. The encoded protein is CASSPGQKKIGNTIYF.

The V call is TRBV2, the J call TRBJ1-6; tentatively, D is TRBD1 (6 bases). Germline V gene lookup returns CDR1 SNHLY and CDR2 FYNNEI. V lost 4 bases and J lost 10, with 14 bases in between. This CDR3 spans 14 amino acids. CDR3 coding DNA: TGTGCCAGCAGTGGGGGGCAGGACAACTCACCCCTCCACTTT. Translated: CASSGGQDNSPLHF.

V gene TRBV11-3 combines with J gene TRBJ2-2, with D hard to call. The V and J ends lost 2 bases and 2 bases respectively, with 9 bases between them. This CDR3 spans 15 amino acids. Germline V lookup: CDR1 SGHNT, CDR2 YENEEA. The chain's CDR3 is CASSLRLGNTGELFF. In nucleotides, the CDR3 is TGTGCCAGCAGCTTAAGGCTAGGAAACACCGGGGAGCTGTTTTTT.